This T cell receptor (beta chain) was captured in a study of T cells in Graves' hyperthyroidism and ophthalmopathy. Among ophthalmopathy patients, the Clinical Activity Score reached at least 3, the NOSPECS grade reached at least 4, and duration remained under 3 months. Any patient presenting with uncontrolled infection, other autoimmune disease, pregnancy or lactation was left out. Diagnoses rested on clinical symptoms, serum thyroxine and TRAb, thyroid ultrasound and orbital computed tomography. Authors of the study amplified TCR beta CDR3 regions from RNA transcripts. When the TCR CDR3 underwent first-round RT-PCR, the HTBI primer set was used. TCRdb used MiXCR to reprocess the multiplex PCR reads, holding one entry per CDR3 protein. The sample shows fewer than 450,000 distinct CDR3 sequences, around 15% of them seen only once. This clonotype was picked up many times. The V gene lost 0 bases and the J gene lost 3 bases, with 14 bases spanning the gap. Germline V gene sequence: CDR1 DFQATT, CDR2 SNEGSKA (reference sequence). This CDR3 spans 15 amino acids.

The sequence was collected from a woman aged 55-75 years with Graves' ophthalmopathy. The chain has TRBV20-1 and TRBJ1-1; no reliable D call. The sequencing sample was made of blood. The CDR3 reads CSARENGRVYTEAFF. Here the CDR3 DNA reads TGCAGTGCTAGAGAAAACGGAAGGGTTTACACTGAAGCTTTCTTT.